These T cell receptor beta chains were read from a single sample in a study of blood T cell repertoires in COVID-19. Some clones are missing from TCRdb's copy, which holds only in-frame ones; the method was immunoSEQ multiplex PCR. Of about 60,000 clones listed, around 80% are singletons. The specimen was peripheral blood. These receptors originate from a man aged 25-40 years with COVID-19, enrolled during active disease. Both conserved end residues are part of each CDR3. A D gene is named only where the DNA matches it firmly. Part of the rows lack a size; the others show once, few, many or a class for expanded clones.

>TRBV28|TRBJ1-2|.|TRBD1
TGTGCCACCCAGGGGGCCGTCTATGGCTACACCTTC
CATQGAVYGYTF
>TRBV5-4|TRBJ1-5|once|.
TGTGCCAGCAGCTTGGACTCCAATCAGCCCCAGCATTTT
CASSLDSNQPQHF
>TRBV7-9|TRBJ2-2|.|TRBD1
TGTGCCAGCAGCTTAGCAGAGGCCAGGGGGCTCAACACCGGGGAGCTGTTTTTT
CASSLAEARGLNTGELFF
>TRBV6-4|TRBJ2-3|.|TRBD1
TGTGCCAGCAGTGGAGGACAGGGGGCAGATACGCAGTATTTT
CASSGGQGADTQYF
>TRBV10-1|TRBJ1-4|few|.
TGCGCCAGCAGTGAGTCGGAGGACAGACCTAATGAAAAACTGTTTTTT
CASSESEDRPNEKLFF
>TRBV5-6|TRBJ2-3|once|TRBD2
TGTGCCAGCAGCTCCGGGACTAGTTTTGATACGCAGTATTTT
CASSSGTSFDTQYF
>TRBV5-6|TRBJ1-6|.|.
TGTGCCAGCAGTTCTTATACAGGGAATTCACCCCTCCACTTT
CASSSYTGNSPLHF
>TRBV10-2|TRBJ2-7|.|.
TGCGCCAGCAGGTCCGGGACTCACCCTTACGAGCAGTACTTC
CASRSGTHPYEQYF
>TRBV5-1|TRBJ2-1|.|TRBD1
TGCGCCAGCAGCTTAAGGGGGCGTAACAATGAGCAGTTCTTC
CASSLRGRNNEQFF
>TRBV9|TRBJ2-7|once|TRBD1
TGTGCCAGCAGCTACGGGACAGGAGGTGAGCAGTACTTC
CASSYGTGGEQYF
>TRBV4-2|TRBJ2-7|few|TRBD2
TGTGCCAGCAGCCAATTGCCGGGAGGGCCTGGAACCTACGAGCAGTACTTC
CASSQLPGGPGTYEQYF
>TRBV4-2|TRBJ2-7|few|TRBD2
TGTGCCAGCAGCCCTCCTTTGCGGGGGGCTTTCAGCTCCTACGAGCAGTACTTC
CASSPPLRGAFSSYEQYF
>TRBV4-1|TRBJ2-1|.|TRBD2
TGCGCCAGCAGCCAAGAGGGACTAGCGTACAATGAGCAGTTCTTC
CASSQEGLAYNEQFF
>TRBV10-1|TRBJ1-1|.|.
TGCGCCAGCAGTGAGTCGACAGAGACTGAAGCTTTCTTT
CASSESTETEAFF
>TRBV14|TRBJ1-2|.|.
TGTGCCAGCAGCCAAGCGCAGACAAGTGGCTACACCTTC
CASSQAQTSGYTF
>TRBV7-9|TRBJ2-7|.|TRBD2
TGTGCCAGCAGCTTCGGATGGACTAGCGGCACCTACGAGCAGTACTTC
CASSFGWTSGTYEQYF
>TRBV12-3/TRBV12-4|TRBJ1-1|.|.
TGTGCCAGCGATTCCGGGGAGAGGGCTTTCTTT
CASDSGERAFF
>TRBV10-2|TRBJ2-3|.|TRBD1
TGCGCCAGCAGTGCACCCGGGACAGCGGATACGCAGTATTTT
CASSAPGTADTQYF
>TRBV7-9|TRBJ2-5|few|TRBD2
TGTGCCAGCAGCCACCTCGGGAGGGGCCTGTTAGAGACCCAGTACTTC
CASSHLGRGLLETQYF
>TRBV24-1|TRBJ2-7|.|TRBD1
TGTGCCACCAGGGGGGACAGGGGAGCGTTCTACGAGCAGTACTTC
CATRGDRGAFYEQYF
>TRBV29-1|TRBJ2-2|.|.
TGCAGCGTTGATCGAGGAGCTACCGGGGAGCTGTTTTTT
CSVDRGATGELFF
>TRBV30|TRBJ1-6|.|.
TGTGCCTGGAGTGTACAATATTCACCCCTCCACTTT
CAWSVQYSPLHF
>TRBV5-8|TRBJ2-1|once|TRBD2
TGTGCCAGCAGCCGAGGGGCTAGCGGGATTCATTATGAGCAGTTCTTC
CASSRGASGIHYEQFF
>TRBV3-1/TRBV3-2|TRBJ1-5|medium-sized|.
TGTGCCAGCAGCCAAGTGCCCGGGGGAGGTCAGCCCCAGCATTTT
CASSQVPGGGQPQHF
>TRBV28|TRBJ2-7|.|TRBD1
TGTGCCAGCAACGCCCAAGGGGGCTTGACCTACGAGCAGTACTTC
CASNAQGGLTYEQYF
>TRBV4-1|TRBJ1-2|.|.
TGCGCCAGCAGCCAAGACGGGGGGAACTATGGCTACACCTTC
CASSQDGGNYGYTF
>TRBV28|TRBJ1-5|.|.
TGTGCCAGCAGTTCGGGGGGCATTCAGCCCCAGCATTTT
CASSSGGIQPQHF
>TRBV4-2|TRBJ2-1|.|TRBD2
TGTGCCAGCAGCCAAGCTGGGACTAGCGGACTGCATGAGCAGTTCTTC
CASSQAGTSGLHEQFF
>TRBV28|TRBJ2-1|.|TRBD1
TGTGCCAGCAGTTTACGGCGGGACAGGACTCGGAATGAGCAGTTCTTC
CASSLRRDRTRNEQFF
>TRBV21-1|TRBJ2-5|.|.
TGTGCCAGCAGCAAAGGGGACAGGGGGCCCCAAGAGACCCAGTACTTC
CASSKGDRGPQETQYF
>TRBV28|TRBJ2-7|.|TRBD2
TGTGCCAGCAGTTCACCCGGGACTAGTGCCTCCTACGAGCAGTACTTC
CASSSPGTSASYEQYF
>TRBV2|TRBJ2-5|.|.
TGTGCCACCGAGCCCAGGGGACAAGGCGGTGGGACCCAGTACTTC
CATEPRGQGGGTQYF
>TRBV19|TRBJ2-2|.|.
TGTGCCAGTAGTATAGTTGCCGCCAGCGGGGAGCTGTTTTTT
CASSIVAASGELFF
>TRBV14|TRBJ2-5|.|.
TGTGCCAGCAGCCAAGGAGGGGAGACCCAGTACTTC
CASSQGGETQYF
>TRBV28|TRBJ2-3|.|.
TGTGCCAGCAGTTTACTGCGGACTAGCACAGATACGCAGTATTTT
CASSLLRTSTDTQYF
>TRBV28|TRBJ1-2|once|.
TGTGCAGCACCACAGGGTGGCTACACCTTC
CAAPQGGYTF
>TRBV18|TRBJ1-1|once|.
TGTGCCAGCTCACCACCAAGGGGAACTGAAGCTTTCTTT
CASSPPRGTEAFF
>TRBV7-9|TRBJ1-2|.|.
TGTGCCAGCACCCCATCCGGGGGGACCGCTAACTATGGCTACACCTTC
CASTPSGGTANYGYTF
>TRBV9|TRBJ2-2|.|TRBD2
TGTGCCAGCAGCGTAGATCCTAGCGGGAGAATCGGGGAGCTGTTTTTT
CASSVDPSGRIGELFF
>TRBV29-1|TRBJ1-1|.|.
TGCAGCGCCACCGCCGTACAGTCTGAAGCTTTCTTT
CSATAVQSEAFF
>TRBV19|TRBJ2-5|.|.
TGTGCCAGTAACGCCGGACTCTACCAAGAGACCCAGTACTTC
CASNAGLYQETQYF
>TRBV6-4|TRBJ2-2|.|.
TGTGCCAGCAGTCAGGACAGTGAGGGAGTCACTGGGGAGCTGTTTTTT
CASSQDSEGVTGELFF
>TRBV12-2|TRBJ1-2|.|.
TGTGCAAGTCGCTCCACGGGTCACGGCTACACCTTC
CASRSTGHGYTF
>TRBV2|TRBJ1-2|.|.
TGTGCCAGCAGTGAAGCGCCGGGGAACGGTGGTGGCTACACCTTC
CASSEAPGNGGGYTF
>TRBV5-4|TRBJ2-7|.|TRBD2
TGTGCCAGCAGCCGTACTAGCGGGAGCTCCTACGAGCAGTACTTC
CASSRTSGSSYEQYF
>TRBV6-6|TRBJ1-1|.|.
TGTGCCAGCCAGGTGGGGGGGCTTCTCACTGAAGCTTTCTTT
CASQVGGLLTEAFF
>TRBV2|TRBJ2-5|.|.
TGTGCCAGCAACGAGGAGACCCAGTACTTC
CASNEETQYF
>TRBV28|TRBJ1-2|.|.
TGTGCCAGCAAAGACGGACACCGCTACACCTTC
CASKDGHRYTF